This T cell receptor (beta chain) was found in a study of circulating and synovial CD4+ cells in juvenile arthritis. Points from the study as a whole: CPL versus bulk CD4 samples: T cell genome counts differed by at least an order of magnitude. Diversity here was lower than in bulk blood CD4 cells.

As for this clone: Its antigen remains unidentified.

Donors were patients with active juvenile idiopathic arthritis. CDR3 length: 16 amino acids. Germline values: CDR1 MDHEN, CDR2 SYDVKM. V shed 5 bases, J shed 2 bases, and the junction held 6 bases outside the gene matches. Using immunoSEQ multiplex PCR, the repertoire was profiled, and TCRdb retains in-frame clones only, with some absent. The sample has about 33,000 clones; 90% to 95% are singletons. The sequencing sample was made of CD4+ T cells from blood. The gene calls are TRBV28 and TRBJ2-1; 10 bases are shared with TRBD2. The clonotype was recovered from a human donor with juvenile idiopathic arthritis. CDR3 amino acids: CASSTLAGGPYNEQFF. The DNA for the CDR3 is TGTGCCAGCAGTACTTTAGCGGGAGGCCCCTACAATGAGCAGTTCTTC.